Listed below are T cell receptor beta chains from one sample, sequenced in a study of blood T cell repertoires in COVID-19. The repertoire was sequenced with immunoSEQ multiplex PCR; TCRdb's copy has only in-frame clones and lacks some. The sample lists about 80,000 clones, over 75% occurring once. Material: peripheral blood. These receptors came from a human donor in a cohort sampled during active COVID-19. Each CDR3 is given with its conserved first and last residue. Each record gives: J gene, V gene, D gene, clone size, CDR3 DNA, CDR3 protein. D genes are given only for firm matches. Only part of the rows carry a size: once, few, many, or a class if the clone is expanded.

TRBJ1-3 TRBV19 NA NA TGTGCCAGTAGTATTCCGGGGTCTGGAAACACCATATATTTT CASSIPGSGNTIYF
TRBJ1-4 TRBV9 TRBD1 NA TGTGCCAGCAGCCCCCCCGGGACAGGGGTTGCAAAACTGTTTTTT CASSPPGTGVAKLFF
TRBJ2-3 TRBV3-1/TRBV3-2 TRBD2 NA TGTGCCAGCAGCCAAGAAATCGGGAGGAGGGGCACAGATACGCAGTATTTT CASSQEIGRRGTDTQYF
TRBJ2-7 TRBV5-5 TRBD1 NA TGTGCCAGCAGCGGAACGACAGGGACCTACGAGCAGTACTTC CASSGTTGTYEQYF
TRBJ1-3 TRBV2 NA NA TGTGCCAGCGTCCCAGGGATCGCTGGAAACACCATATATTTT CASVPGIAGNTIYF
TRBJ2-5 TRBV24-1 TRBD2 NA TGTGCCACCAGTGACCCGGCCCTAGCGGGGGGAGAGACCCAGTACTTC CATSDPALAGGETQYF
TRBJ2-7 TRBV6-5 TRBD1 NA TGTGCCAGCAGTAAGGGGGCGGCCGAGCAGTACTTC CASSKGAAEQYF
TRBJ1-2 TRBV19 NA NA TGTGCCAGTATGAAGGGAGCGGGCTATGGCTACACCTTC CASMKGAGYGYTF
TRBJ1-5 TRBV2 TRBD1 NA TGTGCCAGCAGGTCGGACAGGGGGTTGTTACAGCCCCAGCATTTT CASRSDRGLLQPQHF
TRBJ2-2 TRBV5-1 NA NA TGCGCCAGCAGCTTGGTAGGAGGCACCGGGGAGCTGTTTTTT CASSLVGGTGELFF
TRBJ1-2 TRBV7-9 NA NA TGTGCCAGCAGCTCCGCGGGGCAGGGTAACAACTATGGCTACACCTTC CASSSAGQGNNYGYTF
TRBJ1-2 TRBV19 NA NA TGTGCCAGTAGTATGCCCGGGGAGTATGGCTACACCTTC CASSMPGEYGYTF
TRBJ1-3 TRBV28 NA NA TGTGCCAGCAGTCCCGACTTCCTTCCACCGGACACCATATATTTT CASSPDFLPPDTIYF
TRBJ1-2 TRBV7-9 NA NA TGTGCCAGCAGCTTATCAGACGCTAGGTTCTATGGCTACACCTTC CASSLSDARFYGYTF
TRBJ1-2 TRBV6-4 NA NA TGTGCCAGCAGCCGCAGGTATGGGGGGGGAGTCTATGGCTACACCTTC CASSRRYGGGVYGYTF
TRBJ1-3 TRBV13 TRBD1 NA TGTGCCAGCGGAGGGGGCCTTACCTCTGGAAACACCATATATTTT CASGGGLTSGNTIYF
TRBJ1-2 TRBV11-2 NA NA TGTGCCAGCAGCTCGGGTTTATATGGCTACACCTTC CASSSGLYGYTF
TRBJ1-2 TRBV5-1 NA NA TGCGCCAGCTCCCGTCTCTTTCGGGCAGGGGATTCCTATGGCTACACCTTC CASSRLFRAGDSYGYTF
TRBJ2-1 TRBV5-1 TRBD2 NA TGCGCCAGCAGCGTGGCAGCGGGGGAGCCCAATGAGCAGTTCTTC CASSVAAGEPNEQFF
TRBJ2-6 TRBV27 NA NA TGTGCCAGCAGTTTACTCGGACAGTTTTTCTCTGGGGCCAACGTCCTGACTTTC CASSLLGQFFSGANVLTF
TRBJ2-7 TRBV5-1 NA NA TGCGCCAGCAGCGTCCAGGGGCCCACGACGGGGGAGCAGTACTTC CASSVQGPTTGEQYF
TRBJ2-7 TRBV9 TRBD2 NA TGTGCCAGCAGCGTAGAAGCGGGATCCTACGAGCAGTACTTC CASSVEAGSYEQYF
TRBJ1-2 TRBV2 TRBD1 NA TGTGCCAGCAGTGAACACAGGGGGCAGAGGAATAACTATGGCTACACCTTC CASSEHRGQRNNYGYTF
TRBJ1-1 TRBV11-3 TRBD1 NA TGTGCCAGCAGCCTGGACAGGGGGCGGGAAGCTTTCTTT CASSLDRGREAFF
TRBJ2-1 TRBV11-2 TRBD2 NA TGTGCCAGCAGCCCTAGCGGGAGGTGGGTAAATGAGCAGTTCTTC CASSPSGRWVNEQFF
TRBJ1-2 TRBV29-1 NA NA TGCAGCGTTGATTGGGGCGATGGTGGCTACACCTTC CSVDWGDGGYTF
TRBJ1-1 TRBV18 TRBD1 few TGTGCCAGCTCACTAGGGGACAGCCCGAACACTGAAGCTTTCTTT CASSLGDSPNTEAFF
TRBJ1-2 TRBV6-5 NA NA TGTGCCAGCAGTACCCGGAGAAATGGGTACTATGGCTACACCTTC CASSTRRNGYYGYTF
TRBJ1-4 TRBV28 NA once TGTGCCAGCAGCTTGGCTACCAGGGCTAATGAAAAACTGTTTTTT CASSLATRANEKLFF